This is a list of T cell receptor beta chains from one sample in a study of CD8+CD57+ T cells in acquired aplastic anemia. TCRdb recomputed calls from the reads with MiXCR, one row per CDR3 protein. The data show a few hundred thousand distinct CDR3 sequences, about three fifths seen once. What was sequenced was sorted CD4+, CD8+, or CD8+CD57+ T cells (not recorded which) from PBMCs. The receptors come from a human donor with aplastic anemia. The conserved cysteine and the conserved F or W are not part of the CDR3 here.

CDR3: ASSPGLAGAGFAGELF
V: TRBV7-6

CDR3: ASSYAGLGQNEQF
V: TRBV10-3

CDR3: ARLGGCEQY
V: TRBV7-9

CDR3: ASSLLAGVRTDTQY
V: TRBV6-5

CDR3: ASSYSTPGPQGGSYEQY
V: TRBV6-6

CDR3: STPRDWSGETQY
V: TRBV20-1

CDR3: ATSDFARNQPQH
V: TRBV24-1

CDR3: ATSRVGQGEQY
V: TRBV15

CDR3: ASSYGIEGGELF
V: TRBV7-3

CDR3: ASSLGGAGELF
V: TRBV5-1

CDR3: ASSLRQGGSGEQY
V: TRBV7-8

CDR3: ASRTSVSAQY
V: TRBV12-3/TRBV12-4

CDR3: ATSAGSYNEQF
V: TRBV24-1

CDR3: SLADGNSPLH
V: TRBV29-1

CDR3: ASSHRETRY
V: TRBV25-1

CDR3: ATSRADRYQETQY
V: TRBV15

CDR3: ASSIGEGGLYEQY
V: TRBV19

CDR3: ATKLGTEAF
V: TRBV2

CDR3: ASSQGSGVRGNTIY
V: TRBV14

CDR3: ASSPRYQGFTDTQY
V: TRBV13

CDR3: ASSLASGRTSTDTQY
V: TRBV12-3/TRBV12-4

CDR3: ASSFLAGGGGAYNEQF
V: TRBV12-3/TRBV12-4

CDR3: ASSPTTVRAGNEKLF
V: TRBV25-1

CDR3: ASSSTGLSKGEQY
V: TRBV7-9

CDR3: ASSPGLLGRTAKPEA
V: TRBV19

CDR3: ASKADRGDEQF
V: TRBV2

CDR3: ASAGTEKNTGELF
V: TRBV7-8

CDR3: ASKGLAGAPGETQY
V: TRBV11-3

CDR3: ASSPSVGGPNTGELF
V: TRBV7-3

CDR3: ASSPLGGTPKY
V: TRBV4-1

CDR3: ASSLVVGGDGYT
V: TRBV5-1

CDR3: ASSLVQILSNTGELF
V: TRBV7-2

CDR3: ASSFDRGSEQY
V: TRBV11-3

CDR3: AGRLCSGNTIY
V: TRBV10-1

CDR3: SVDPGQGPYEQY
V: TRBV29-1

CDR3: ASTLDRPATQY
V: TRBV10-2

CDR3: ATTQGDAETQY
V: TRBV12-3/TRBV12-4